This T cell receptor beta chain is drawn from a study of T-cell memory formation after mild COVID-19 (dated by TCRdb to about 2021). Turning to the overall study: TCR sequence clusters from the two donors were largely donor specific. The cohort comprised two young, previously healthy adult volunteers, one female and one male. T-cell clones expanding and contracting after mild COVID-19 in a couple of donors were tracked by longitudinal TCRalpha and TCRbeta repertoire sequencing.

Looking up the germline V gene yields CDR1 LGHNT and CDR2 FRNRAP. Trimming at the junction amounts to 0 bases on V and 2 bases on J, and the germline ends lie 20 bases apart. The CDR3 runs 19 amino acids, cysteine and phenylalanine included. The read is trimmed to its CDR3 DNA, 57 bases read in frame from base 1. The listed sequencing device is Illumina NovaSeq 6000. cDNA libraries for TCRalpha and TCRbeta were prepared by 5'RACE using constant-segment primers, with sample barcodes and unique molecular identifiers added. RNA was extracted from every sample with Trizol reagent. Library amplification was performed in two PCR steps, and a second sample barcode and Illumina TruSeq adapters were introduced in the second step. Libraries were sequenced on an Illumina NovaSeq with 2 x 150 bp paired-end reads. Regarding the original processing steps: With migec v1.2.7, reads were demultiplexed and then collapsed into UMI-guided consensus sequences. Using mixcr v2.1.11, the UMI consensuses were aligned to TRA and TRB V and J templates and assembled into clonotypes. A clonotype was counted as expanded or contracted only if both edgeR and NoisET called the change significant, with noise models trained on biological replicates. For edgeR calls, a false discovery rate-adjusted p below 0.01 and a log2 fold-change threshold of 1 were applied. As an exploratory analysis of dynamics, max-normalized trajectories of the 1000 most abundant clonotypes were examined with PCA combined with hierarchical clustering. Separately sequenced CD4+ and CD8+ repertoires were used to assign the CD4 or CD8 phenotype of responding clones. TCRdb reanalyzed the raw reads on its own, using fastp at Q25 for trimming and MiXCR for clone calling, and kept in-frame beta chains. All rows with the same CDR3 protein become a single entry with the most common DNA and genes. These V and J calls are TCRdb output, not the study's own analysis. This sample has 250,000 to 300,000 distinct CDR3 sequences in its table, and around 15% of those were observed once. The ten largest clonotypes hold approximately 23% of the sample.

This clonotype was recorded a few times. This receptor's antigen is unknown. Per-nucleotide qualities are absent, and no much larger clonotype sits a single base away. Ficoll-Paque density gradient centrifugation was used to isolate PBMCs. General study outcomes and caveats: Some responding clones were detected in pre-infection memory, which suggested that pre-existing cross-reactive memory T cells had joined the SARS-CoV-2 response. Balanced CD4/CD8 phenotypes were observed for clones contracting from day 15 to 85, whereas a bias towards CD4+ was observed for a second wave of clones expanding from day 15 to 37. Contracting CD4+ clones were located mainly in the CM and EM memory subsets, whereas CD8+ clones were found to be enriched in EMRA. Only two mild cases were covered in the study, and larger cohorts including severe cases with pre-infection samples were considered necessary. SARS-CoV-2 specificity of the second-wave clones peaking on day 37 was not confirmed.

The chain is made from TRBV12-5 and TRBJ1-5; a tentative D call is TRBD1 (5 bases match). Sequencing was performed on PBMCs or a T cell subset sorted from them (not recorded which). The source is a young man who had mild COVID-19 (a few samples of this study predate the infection). The sample titles of this study are shuffled in the database, so cell type and time point are left out; the donor was told from shared clones. The DNA is TGTGCTAGTGGTTTGGTAAGCCGGGGCCTCCGGGTGGGCAATCAGCCCCAGCATTTT. Its translation is CASGLVSRGLRVGNQPQHF.